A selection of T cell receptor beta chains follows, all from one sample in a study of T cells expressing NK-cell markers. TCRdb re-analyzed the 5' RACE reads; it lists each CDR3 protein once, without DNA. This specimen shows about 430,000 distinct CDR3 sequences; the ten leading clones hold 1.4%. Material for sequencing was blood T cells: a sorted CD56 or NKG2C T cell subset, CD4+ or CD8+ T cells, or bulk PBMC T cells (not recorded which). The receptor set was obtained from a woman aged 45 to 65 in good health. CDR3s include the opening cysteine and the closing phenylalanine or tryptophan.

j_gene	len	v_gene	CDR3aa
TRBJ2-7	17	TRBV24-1	CATSDPRPGSSSYEQYF
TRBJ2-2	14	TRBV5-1	CASSLYQTTGELFF
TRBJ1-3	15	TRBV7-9	CASSATTGSGNTIYF
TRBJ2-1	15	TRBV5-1	CASRDGGRIYNEQFF
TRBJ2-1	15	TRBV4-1	CASRLTGRGANEQFF
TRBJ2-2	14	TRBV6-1	CASRVYRVAGELFF
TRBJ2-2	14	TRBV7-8	CASSETSGIGELFF
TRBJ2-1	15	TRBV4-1	CASSQIGGAYNEQFF
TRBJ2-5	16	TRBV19	CASSTSTPGTSGTQYF
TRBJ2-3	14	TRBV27	CASSIRSERKGQYF
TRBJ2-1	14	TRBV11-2	CASSLDIGNGEQFF